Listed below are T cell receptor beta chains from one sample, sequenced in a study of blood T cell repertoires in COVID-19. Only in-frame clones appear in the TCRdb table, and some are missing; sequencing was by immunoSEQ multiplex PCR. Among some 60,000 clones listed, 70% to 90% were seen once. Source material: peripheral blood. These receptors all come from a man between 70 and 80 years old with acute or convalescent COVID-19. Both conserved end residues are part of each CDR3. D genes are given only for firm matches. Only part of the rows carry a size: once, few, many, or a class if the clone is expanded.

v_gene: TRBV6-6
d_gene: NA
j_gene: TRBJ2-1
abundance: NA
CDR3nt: TGTGCCAGCAGTTACAGCCAGGGACTCTACAATGAGCAGTTCTTC
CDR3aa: CASSYSQGLYNEQFF

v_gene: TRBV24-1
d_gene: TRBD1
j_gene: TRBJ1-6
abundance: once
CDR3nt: TGTGCCACCAGTGAGAAGGGACAGGGGAGTGAAGTTAATTCACCCCTCCACTTT
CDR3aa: CATSEKGQGSEVNSPLHF

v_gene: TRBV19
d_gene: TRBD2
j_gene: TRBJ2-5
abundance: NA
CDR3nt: TGTGCCAGTAGTAGCTCGGGGGGGCAAGAGACCCAGTACTTC
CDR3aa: CASSSSGGQETQYF

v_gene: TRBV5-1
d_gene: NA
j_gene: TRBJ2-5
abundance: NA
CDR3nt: TGCGCCAGCAGCGACTCCGGAGGACAAGAGACCCAGTACTTC
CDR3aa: CASSDSGGQETQYF

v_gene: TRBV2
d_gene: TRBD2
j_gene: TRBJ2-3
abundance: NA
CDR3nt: TGTGCCAGCAGTGAAAGGAGTAGCGGGAGGGCCATGACAGATACGCAGTATTTT
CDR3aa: CASSERSSGRAMTDTQYF

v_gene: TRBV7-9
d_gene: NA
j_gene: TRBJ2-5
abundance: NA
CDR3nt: TGTGCCAGCAGCTTAGCGCGGGAAGAGACCCAGTACTTC
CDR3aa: CASSLAREETQYF

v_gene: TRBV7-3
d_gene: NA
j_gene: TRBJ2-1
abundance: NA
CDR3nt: TGTGCCAGCAGCCTGACCCGGGAAGGGTCGGGACACGACACTGAGCAGTTCTTC
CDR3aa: CASSLTREGSGHDTEQFF

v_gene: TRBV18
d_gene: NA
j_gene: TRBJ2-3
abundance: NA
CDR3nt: TGTGCCAGCTCAGGCCTATCTCGGGCAGATACGCAGTATTTT
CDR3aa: CASSGLSRADTQYF

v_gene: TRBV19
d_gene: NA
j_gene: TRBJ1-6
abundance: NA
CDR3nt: TGTGCCAGTAGTCGACAGAATTTAAATTCACCCCTCCACTTT
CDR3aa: CASSRQNLNSPLHF

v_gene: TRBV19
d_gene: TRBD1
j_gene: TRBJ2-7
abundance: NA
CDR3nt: TGTGCCACGCGGGACAGGGGAGATGAGCAGTACTTC
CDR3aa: CATRDRGDEQYF

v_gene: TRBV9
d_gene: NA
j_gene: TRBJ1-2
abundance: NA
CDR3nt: TGTGCCAGCAGCCAGGCGGGACCCTATGGCTACACCTTC
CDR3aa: CASSQAGPYGYTF

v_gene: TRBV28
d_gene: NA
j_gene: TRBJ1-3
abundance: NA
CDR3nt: TGTGCCAGCACTTCAAGCCTCTCTGGAAACACCATATATTTT
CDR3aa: CASTSSLSGNTIYF

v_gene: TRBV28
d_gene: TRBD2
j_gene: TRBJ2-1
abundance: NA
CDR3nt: TGTGCCAGCAGTACCCGGGGGAGCGGGAGCCATGAGCAGTTCTTC
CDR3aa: CASSTRGSGSHEQFF

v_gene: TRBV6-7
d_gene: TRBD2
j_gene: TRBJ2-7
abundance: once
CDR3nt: TGTGCCAGCAGGCCGCTGATGGGCGGGAGGTCCTACGAGCAGTACTTC
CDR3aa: CASRPLMGGRSYEQYF

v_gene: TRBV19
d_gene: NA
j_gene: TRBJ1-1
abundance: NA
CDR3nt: TGTGCCAGTAGTATTACTACAAGATCCACTGAAGCTTTCTTT
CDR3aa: CASSITTRSTEAFF

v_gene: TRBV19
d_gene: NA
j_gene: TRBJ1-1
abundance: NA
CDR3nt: TGTGCCAGTAGCGTAGGGGTGGTCACTGAAGCTTTCTTT
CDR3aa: CASSVGVVTEAFF

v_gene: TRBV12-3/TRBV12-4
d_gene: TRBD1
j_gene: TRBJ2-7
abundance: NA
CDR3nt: TGTGCCAGCAGTTTAGGCGACAGGGGCGAGCAGTACTTC
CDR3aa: CASSLGDRGEQYF

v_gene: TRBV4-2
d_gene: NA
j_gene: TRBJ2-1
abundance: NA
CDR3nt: TGTGCCAGCAGCCAGAGGGGTGCGGGGAATTGGGGCTACAATGAGCAGTTCTTC
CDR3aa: CASSQRGAGNWGYNEQFF

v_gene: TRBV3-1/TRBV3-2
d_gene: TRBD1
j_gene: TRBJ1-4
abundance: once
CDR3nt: TGTGCCAGCAGCCAAGCCCAGGGGGTGGGGGGTGAAAAACTGTTTTTT
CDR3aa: CASSQAQGVGGEKLFF

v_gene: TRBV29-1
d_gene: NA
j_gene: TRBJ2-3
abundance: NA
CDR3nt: TGCAGCGTTGAAGCCTTTACAGATACGCAGTATTTT
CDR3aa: CSVEAFTDTQYF

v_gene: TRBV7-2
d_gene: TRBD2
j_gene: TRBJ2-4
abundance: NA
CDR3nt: TGTGCCAGCAGCTCCGGGACTAAGAGTCAGTACTTC
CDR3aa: CASSSGTKSQYF

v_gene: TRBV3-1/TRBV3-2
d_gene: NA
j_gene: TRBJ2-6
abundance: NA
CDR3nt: TGTGCCAGCAGCCTCCCACAGGGTACTACTGGGGCCAACGTCCTGACTTTC
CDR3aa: CASSLPQGTTGANVLTF

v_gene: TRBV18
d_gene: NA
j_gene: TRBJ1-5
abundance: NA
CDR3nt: TGTGCCAGCTCATCCAGGGTACGTCAGCCCCAGCATTTT
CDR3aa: CASSSRVRQPQHF

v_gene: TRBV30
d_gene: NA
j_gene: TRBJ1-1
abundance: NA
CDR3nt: TGTGCCTGGACGGCACAGGGTGGACCTGAAGCTTTCTTT
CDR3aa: CAWTAQGGPEAFF

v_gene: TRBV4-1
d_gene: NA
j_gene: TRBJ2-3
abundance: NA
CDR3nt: TGCGCCAGCAGCCCAAGAAGATCGCGGGGGCCCACAGATACGCAGTATTTT
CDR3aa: CASSPRRSRGPTDTQYF

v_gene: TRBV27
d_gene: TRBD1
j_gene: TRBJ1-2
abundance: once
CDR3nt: TGTGCCAGCAGTTCGGGACAGGGAGGGTCCTACACCTTC
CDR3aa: CASSSGQGGSYTF

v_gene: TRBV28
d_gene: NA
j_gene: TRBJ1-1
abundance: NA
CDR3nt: TGTGCCAGCATCCAGGGTCTCCTGAACACTGAAGCTTTCTTT
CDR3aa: CASIQGLLNTEAFF

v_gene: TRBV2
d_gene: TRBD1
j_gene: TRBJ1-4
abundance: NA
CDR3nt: TGTGCCAGCAACCGGGACAGCGCAACTAATGAAAAACTGTTTTTT
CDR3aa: CASNRDSATNEKLFF

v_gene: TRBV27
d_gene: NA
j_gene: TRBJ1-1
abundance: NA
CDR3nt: TGTGCCAGCCGCCGGTCCATGAACACTGAAGCTTTCTTT
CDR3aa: CASRRSMNTEAFF

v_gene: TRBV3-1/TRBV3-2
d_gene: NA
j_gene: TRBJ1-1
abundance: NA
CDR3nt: TGTGCCAGCAGCCAAGGCCGCCGGGAGCGGGACACTGAAGCTTTCTTT
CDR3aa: CASSQGRRERDTEAFF

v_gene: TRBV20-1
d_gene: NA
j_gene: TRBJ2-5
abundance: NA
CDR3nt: TGCAGTGGATTAGTCGGGGAGACCCAGTACTTC
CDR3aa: CSGLVGETQYF

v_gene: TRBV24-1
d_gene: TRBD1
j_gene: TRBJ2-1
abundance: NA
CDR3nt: TGTGCCACCAGTGACATCCGGGACAGTTACAATGAGCAGTTCTTC
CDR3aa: CATSDIRDSYNEQFF

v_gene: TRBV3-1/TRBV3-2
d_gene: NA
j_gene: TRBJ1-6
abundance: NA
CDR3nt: TGTGCCAGCAGCCTTCTCGGTAAACCCCTCCACTTT
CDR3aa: CASSLLGKPLHF

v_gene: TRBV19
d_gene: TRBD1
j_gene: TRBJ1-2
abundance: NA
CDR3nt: TGTGCCAGTAGGTCCCTGGGACAGGGAGAAAGAGATGGCTACACCTTC
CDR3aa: CASRSLGQGERDGYTF

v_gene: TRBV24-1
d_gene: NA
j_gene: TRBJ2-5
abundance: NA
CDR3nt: TGTGCCACCAGTGGGCTTCAAGAGACCCAGTACTTC
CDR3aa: CATSGLQETQYF

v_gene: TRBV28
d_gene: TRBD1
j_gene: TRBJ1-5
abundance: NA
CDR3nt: TGTGCCAGCTTTCCCCCGGGACAGGGTTCCCAGCCCCAGCATTTT
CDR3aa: CASFPPGQGSQPQHF

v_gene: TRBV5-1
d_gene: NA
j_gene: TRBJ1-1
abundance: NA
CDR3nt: TGCGCCAGCAGCTTGCCACAGAACACTGAAGCTTTCTTT
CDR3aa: CASSLPQNTEAFF

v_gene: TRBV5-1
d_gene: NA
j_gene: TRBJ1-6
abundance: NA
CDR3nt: TGCGCCAGCAGCTTAGAGGCAGCTAATTCACCCCTCCACTTT
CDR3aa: CASSLEAANSPLHF

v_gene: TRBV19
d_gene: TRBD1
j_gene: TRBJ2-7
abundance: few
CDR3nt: TGTGCCAGTAGTGCCGGACAGGGGGAGCAGTACTTC
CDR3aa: CASSAGQGEQYF

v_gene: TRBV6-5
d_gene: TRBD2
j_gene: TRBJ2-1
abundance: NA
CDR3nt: TGTGCCAGCAGAGCGGGAGGTGTGAATGAGCAGTTCTTC
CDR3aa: CASRAGGVNEQFF

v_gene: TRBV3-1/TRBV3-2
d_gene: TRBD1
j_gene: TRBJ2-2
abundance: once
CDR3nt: TGTGCCAGCAGCCGGGGACAGGGAACCGGGGAGCTGTTTTTT
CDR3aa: CASSRGQGTGELFF

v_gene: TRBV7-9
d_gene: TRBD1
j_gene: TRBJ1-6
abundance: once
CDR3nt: TGTGCCAGCAGCCAGGGACAGGGGTTTTCACCCCTCCACTTT
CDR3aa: CASSQGQGFSPLHF

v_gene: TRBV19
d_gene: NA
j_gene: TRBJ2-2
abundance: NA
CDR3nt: TGTGCCAGTAGTCCGTCCGGAGGGGCTACCGGGGAGCTGTTTTTT
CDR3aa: CASSPSGGATGELFF

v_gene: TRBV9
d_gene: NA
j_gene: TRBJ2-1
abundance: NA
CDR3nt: TGTGCCAGCAGCGTATCATTCCAGGAGGGGAACAATGAGCAGTTCTTC
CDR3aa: CASSVSFQEGNNEQFF

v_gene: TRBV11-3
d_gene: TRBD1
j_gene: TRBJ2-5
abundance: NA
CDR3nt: TGTGCCAGCAGCAACGGACAGGGACAAGAGACCCAGTACTTC
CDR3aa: CASSNGQGQETQYF

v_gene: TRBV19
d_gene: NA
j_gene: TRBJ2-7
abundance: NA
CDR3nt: TGTGCCAGTAGTATAGAGGGGCTTGCGTACGAGCAGTACTTC
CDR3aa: CASSIEGLAYEQYF

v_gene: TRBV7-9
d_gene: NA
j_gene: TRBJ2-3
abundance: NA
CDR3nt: TGTGCCAGCAGCTTTTGGTGGGGCATGTCCACAGATACGCAGTATTTT
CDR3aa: CASSFWWGMSTDTQYF

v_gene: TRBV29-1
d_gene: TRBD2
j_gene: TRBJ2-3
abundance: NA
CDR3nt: TGCAGCGGGGGGACTAGCGGGGGCACAGATACGCAGTATTTT
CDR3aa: CSGGTSGGTDTQYF

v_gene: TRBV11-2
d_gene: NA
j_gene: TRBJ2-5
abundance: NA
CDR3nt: TGTGCCAGCAGCTTCGGCGGGGAGACCCAGTACTTC
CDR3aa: CASSFGGETQYF

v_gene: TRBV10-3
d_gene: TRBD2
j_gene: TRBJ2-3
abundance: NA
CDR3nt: TGTGCCATCAGTGAGTACTCGCCGCAGCGGGGAGACACAGATACGCAGTATTTT
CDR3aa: CAISEYSPQRGDTDTQYF

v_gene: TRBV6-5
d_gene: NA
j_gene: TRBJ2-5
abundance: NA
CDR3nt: TGTGCCAGCAGCACAGGGATCTGGCAAGAGACCCAGTACTTC
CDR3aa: CASSTGIWQETQYF

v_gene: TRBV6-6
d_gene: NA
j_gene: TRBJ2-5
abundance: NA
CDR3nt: TGTGCCAGCAGCTTCCAAGAGACCCAGTACTTC
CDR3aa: CASSFQETQYF

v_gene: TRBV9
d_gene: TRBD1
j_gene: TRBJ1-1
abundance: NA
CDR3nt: TGTGCCAGCAGCGTAGGCAGGGTAGGGGGCTTGAACACTGAAGCTTTCTTT
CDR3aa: CASSVGRVGGLNTEAFF

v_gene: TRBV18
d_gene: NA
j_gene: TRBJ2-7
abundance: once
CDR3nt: TGTGCCAGCTCACCACCGAGTCAGGGCTACGAGCAGTACTTC
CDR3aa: CASSPPSQGYEQYF